The 20 T cell receptor beta chains below all came from one sample that was sequenced in a study of identical twins. From the 5' RACE reads, TCRdb called clonotypes with MiXCR, one entry per CDR3 protein. The table records 350,000 or so distinct CDR3 sequences, approximately 8.8% of them present only once. The sample consisted of naive T cells sorted from blood. The receptors here all came from a woman between 45 and 65 years old in good health.

This clonotype was recorded at least ten times. The gene calls are TRBV29-1 and TRBJ2-1; D is undetermined. The CDR3 totals 10 residues. The germline V gene encodes CDR1 SQVTM and CDR2 ANQGSEA. CDR3 nucleotide sequence: TGCAGTCACCGCGTAAATGAGCAGTTCTTC. Translation: CSHRVNEQFF.

In this sample, this clonotype turned up many times. This chain uses TRBV7-9 with TRBJ2-5; D perhaps matches TRBD2 (6 bases). Trimming took 6 bases from V and 5 from J, leaving 16 bases between them. Germline CDR1 and CDR2: SEHNR and FQNEAQ (reference sequence). This CDR3 spans 14 amino acids. In DNA form, the CDR3 reads TGTGCCAGCAGACCCCCGAGGGGAGGCGAGACCCAGTACTTC. Amino acids: CASRPPRGGETQYF.

The V call is TRBV29-1, the J call TRBJ2-1, with TRBD2 matching over 9 bases. The germline gives CDR1 SQVTM, CDR2 ANQGSEA. The CDR3 loop spans 15 amino acids. After removal of 8 bases from V and 2 bases from J, the junction contained 10 bases not matched to a gene. The CDR3 DNA reads TGCAGCACTTGGGACGTAGCGGGGGCCTACAATGAGCAGTTCTTC. Translating gives CSTWDVAGAYNEQFF.

V usage is TRBV7-8 and J usage is TRBJ1-5; D perhaps matches TRBD1 (6 bases). Trimming removed 1 base from V and 6 bases from J, with 13 bases in between. The CDR3 spans 15 residues. Germline V gene data show CDR1 as SGHVS and CDR2 as FQNEAQ. For the CDR3, the DNA is TGTGCCAGCAGCTTAGAAGTCGGGGGCTTTCAGCCCCAGCATTTT. Translating gives CASSLEVGGFQPQHF.

The CDR3 region is CASSPMGSGANVLTF. The CDR3 nucleotides read TGTGCCAGCTCACCAATGGGCTCTGGGGCCAACGTCCTGACTTTC. The genes are TRBV18 and TRBJ2-6, with D uncertain. Trimming shortened V by 2 bases and J by 0 bases, and 5 bases separated the two germline ends. Germline CDR1 KGHSH, CDR2 LQKENI. This CDR3 has 15 amino acids.

Only a few counts were recorded for this clonotype. The chain employs TRBV5-5 and TRBJ1-1; 9 bases agree with TRBD1. The germline gives CDR1 SGHKS, CDR2 YYEKEE (reference sequence). Trimming took 0 bases from V and 4 from J; bases not matched to a gene: 4. There are 15 residues in the CDR3. CDR3 bases: TGTGCCAGCAGCTTGGTTCGGACAGGGGTCACTGAAGCTTTCTTT. It encodes CASSLVRTGVTEAFF.

This clonotype has just a few counts. The chain links TRBV12-3 or TRBV12-4 to TRBJ2-7; 7 bases line up with TRBD2. The CDR3 spans 14 residues. Germline trimming cut 5 bases from V and 5 bases from J; bases unmatched to any gene: 9. Written as DNA, the CDR3 is TGTGCCAGCAGTCCCCTGGGGGGGGGAAACGAGCAGTACTTC. This sequence encodes CASSPLGGGNEQYF.

There are a few counts of this clonotype. The chain joins TRBV5-6 to TRBJ2-7, with D hard to call. V was clipped by 6 bases and J by 4 bases, with 14 bases between them. The germline V gene has CDR1 SGHDT and CDR2 YYEEEE. The CDR3 is 13 residues long. Here the CDR3 reads CASTTGGVYEQYV. Here the CDR3 DNA reads TGTGCCAGCACCACGGGCGGTGTATACGAGCAGTACGTC.

Note on this clonotype: It may be a read error: a sequence one base away is much more abundant. The chain combines TRBV3-1 with TRBJ1-5; D remains ambiguous. The V gene's germline CDR1 is LGHDT and CDR2 YNNKEL (reference sequence). CDR3 size: 14 residues. The CDR3 loop is CVSTNGDLNQPQHF. CDR3 DNA: TGTGTCAGCACCAACGGAGATTTGAATCAGCCCCAGCATTTT.

There are a few counts of this clonotype. The rearrangement links TRBV5-1 to TRBJ2-7, with 11 nucleotides matching TRBD2. CDR3 length equals 15 residues. With V trimmed by 4 bases and J by 5 bases, 8 bases remained unmatched. Germline-derived CDR1 and CDR2 are SGHRS and YFSETQ. The CDR3 nucleotides read TGCGCCAGCAGCCCCGGAGTAGCGGGGGGGGACGAGCAGTACTTC. The encoded protein is CASSPGVAGGDEQYF. Full variable domain (outside the CDR3, taken from reference TRBV5-1 and TRBJ2-7): KAGVTQTPRYLIKTRGQQVTLSCSPISGHRSVSWYQQTPGQGLQFLFEYFSETQRNKGNFPGRFSGRQFSNSRSEMNVSTLELGDSALYLCASSPGVAGGDEQYFGPGTRLTVT.

This rearrangement joins TRBV10-3 to TRBJ1-1; maybe TRBD1 (6 bases). CDR3 length equals 13 residues. Germline V gene lookup returns CDR1 ENHRY and CDR2 SYGVKD. Trimming removed 6 bases at V and 3 bases at J, with 11 bases between. The CDR3 loop is CAIRWTVDTEAFF. The CDR3 DNA reads TGTGCCATCAGATGGACAGTGGACACTGAAGCTTTCTTT.

The J gene is TRBJ2-1, the V gene TRBV27, with TRBD2 as a possible D gene (5 bases). V shed 5 bases and J shed 8 bases, with 16 bases lying between them. Germline V gene sequence: CDR1 MNHEY, CDR2 SMNVEV (reference sequence). This CDR3 is 14 amino acids long. The CDR3 spells CASSREPGLDEQFF. CDR3 DNA sequence: TGTGCCAGCAGTCGAGAGCCGGGGTTGGATGAGCAGTTCTTC.

The chain recombines TRBV12-3 or TRBV12-4 with TRBJ1-1; D call uncertain. The CDR3 loop spans 12 amino acids. V was trimmed by 3 bases and J by 5 bases, leaving 7 bases between them. DNA of the CDR3: TGTGCCAGCAGTTTTAATCCAACTGAAGCTTTCTTT. It encodes CASSFNPTEAFF.

The genes are TRBV4-1 and TRBJ2-3; D is perhaps TRBD2 (6 bases). The CDR3 runs 17 residues. V was pared by 0 bases and J by 1 base, with 14 bases between. CDR1 is MGHRA, CDR2 YSYEKL, per germline. The CDR3 here is CASSQDQTRYRTDTQYF. The CDR3 DNA reads as TGCGCCAGCAGCCAAGACCAGACTAGATACCGCACAGATACGCAGTATTTT.

This clonotype was seen a few times. The chain carries TRBV12-3 or TRBV12-4 and TRBJ1-1; D gene ambiguous. The CDR3 runs to 9 residues. The V end lost 7 bases, the J end lost 11 bases, and 8 bases lay between the germline ends. The CDR3 reads CASTPGAFF. CDR3 in DNA: TGTGCCAGCACCCCGGGGGCTTTCTTT.

The J gene is TRBJ2-3, the V gene TRBV4-2; weak D call: TRBD2 (5 bases). Germline CDR1 reads LGHNA; CDR2 reads YNFKEQ. V dropped 2 bases and J dropped 3 bases, with 15 bases sitting between them. The CDR3 has 16 residues. The CDR3 DNA reads TGTGCCAGCAGCCAACAGTCGATCGCGGGTACAGATACGCAGTATTTT. Translated: CASSQQSIAGTDTQYF.

The chain links TRBV29-1 to TRBJ2-1, with TRBD2 identical over 14 bases. Germline loops: CDR1 SQVTM, CDR2 ANQGSEA. V lost 4 bases to trimming and J lost 0 bases; unmatched junction nucleotides: 8. The CDR3 contains 18 residues. CDR3 sequence reads: CSVAGLAGVTSSYNEQFF. The CDR3 coding sequence is TGCAGCGTTGCGGGACTAGCGGGAGTGACGAGCTCCTACAATGAGCAGTTCTTC.

This clonotype appeared many times. V usage is TRBV11-2 and J usage is TRBJ2-5; D possibly corresponds to TRBD2 (5 bases). The CDR3 has 14 amino acids. Germline CDR1 reads SGHAT; CDR2 reads FQNNGV. V lost 1 base and J lost 4, with 10 bases in between. CDR3 sequence: CASSLGSGGETQYF. The CDR3 DNA is TGTGCCAGCAGCTTAGGTTCCGGAGGAGAGACCCAGTACTTC.

This clonotype came up a few times. The rearrangement uses TRBV7-9 and TRBJ1-4; unclear D gene. CDR3 length: 14 amino acids. CDR1 and CDR2 from the germline V gene are SEHNR and FQNEAQ (reference sequence). The V end was cut by 5 bases, the J end by 6 bases, with 13 bases between. The CDR3 DNA reads TGTGCCAGCAGCAGGGCCTCGGGAGATGAAAAACTGTTTTTT. Encoded protein: CASSRASGDEKLFF.

This clonotype came up many times. The rearrangement uses TRBV12-3 or TRBV12-4 and TRBJ2-1, with 9 bases identical to TRBD1. After removal of 4 bases from V and 6 bases from J, the junction contained 7 bases not matched to a gene. The CDR3 contains 15 residues. Here the CDR3 DNA reads TGTGCCAGCAGTTCCGGGACAGGGACCACCAATGAGCAGTTCTTC. Encoded protein: CASSSGTGTTNEQFF.